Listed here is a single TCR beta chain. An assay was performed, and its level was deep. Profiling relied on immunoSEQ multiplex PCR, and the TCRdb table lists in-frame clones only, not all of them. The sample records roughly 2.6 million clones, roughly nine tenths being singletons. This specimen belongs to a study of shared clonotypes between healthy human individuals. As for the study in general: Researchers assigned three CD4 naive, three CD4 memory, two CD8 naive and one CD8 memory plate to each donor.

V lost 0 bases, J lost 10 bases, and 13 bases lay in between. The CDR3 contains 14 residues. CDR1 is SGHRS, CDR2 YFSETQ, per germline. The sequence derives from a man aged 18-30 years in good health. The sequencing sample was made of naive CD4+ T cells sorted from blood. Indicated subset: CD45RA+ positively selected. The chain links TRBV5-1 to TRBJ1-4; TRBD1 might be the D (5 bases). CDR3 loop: CASSLGDSPGKLFF. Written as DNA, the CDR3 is TGCGCCAGCAGCTTGGGAGACAGCCCCGGAAAACTGTTTTTT.